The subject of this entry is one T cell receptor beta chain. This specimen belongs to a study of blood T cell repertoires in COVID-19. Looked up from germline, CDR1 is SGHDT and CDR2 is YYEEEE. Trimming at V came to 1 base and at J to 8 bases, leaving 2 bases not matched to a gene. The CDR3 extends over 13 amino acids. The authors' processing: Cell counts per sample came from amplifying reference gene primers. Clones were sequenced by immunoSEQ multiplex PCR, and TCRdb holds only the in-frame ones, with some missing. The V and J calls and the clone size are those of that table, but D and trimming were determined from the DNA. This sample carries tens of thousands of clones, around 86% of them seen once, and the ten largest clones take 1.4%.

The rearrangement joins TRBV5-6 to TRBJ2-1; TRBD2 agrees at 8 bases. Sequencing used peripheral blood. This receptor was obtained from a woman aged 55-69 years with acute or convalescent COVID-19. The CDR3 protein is CASSLWRGDEQFF. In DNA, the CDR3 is TGTGCCAGCAGCTTGTGGCGGGGGGATGAGCAGTTCTTC.